The next 8 T cell receptor beta chains were all read from a single sample in a study of blood T cell repertoires in COVID-19. Clones were read by immunoSEQ multiplex PCR, and TCRdb kept only the in-frame ones, dropping some. The table lists some 300,000 clones, approximately 88% of them singletons. Sequencing was performed on peripheral blood. These receptor sequences come from a woman aged 25 to 39 who had recovered from COVID-19.

The genes are TRBV24-1 and TRBJ1-3; no firm D call. This CDR3 spans 17 amino acids. The germline gives CDR1 KGHDR, CDR2 SFDVKD. The V gene lost 4 bases and the J gene lost 4 bases, with 19 bases spanning the gap. The CDR3 coding sequence is TGTGCCACCAGTGACCCCCCCGCCTATTACGGGGGAAACACCATATATTTT. Amino acids: CATSDPPAYYGGNTIYF.

The chain has TRBV6-5 and TRBJ2-7; 9 bases are a match to TRBD1. CDR3 length equals 15 residues. Germline V CDR1 and CDR2: MNHEY, SVGAGI. J lost 7 bases, V lost 7 bases, and 14 bases had no gene match. The DNA of the CDR3 is TGTGCCAGCACCAACCGGGACAGGGCGTTAGGGGAGCAGTACTTC. Residues: CASTNRDRALGEQYF.

This chain connects TRBV6-5 to TRBJ1-5; perhaps TRBD1 as D (6 bases). In germline, CDR1 is MNHEY, CDR2 SVGAGI. V lost 7 bases to trimming and J lost 7 bases, with 17 bases between them. This CDR3 spans 14 amino acids. This chain's CDR3 is CASNERDTSQPQHF. The CDR3 region has the DNA TGTGCCAGCAACGAGCGGGACACTTCGCAGCCCCAGCATTTT.

The chain has TRBV2 and TRBJ2-1, with a possible D match to TRBD1 (5 bases). Germline V gene data show CDR1 as SNHLY and CDR2 as FYNNEI. V lost 7 bases to trimming and J lost 6 bases, with 16 bases between them. This CDR3 has 14 amino acids. In DNA form, the CDR3 reads TGTGCCAGCATTGGGGCGGTCCTCGGCAATGAGCAGTTCTTC. The encoded protein is CASIGAVLGNEQFF.

This rearrangement joins TRBV7-3 to TRBJ1-1; D is unclear. CDR1 is SGHTA, CDR2 FQGTGA, per germline. CDR3 length: 12 amino acids. Trimming took 3 bases from V and 8 from J, leaving 10 bases between them. This chain's CDR3 is CASSFDGVEAFF. The CDR3 nucleotides are TGTGCCAGCAGCTTTGACGGGGTCGAAGCTTTCTTT.

This chain joins TRBV27 and TRBJ2-5, with TRBD1 matching 8 bases. Unmatched junction bases numbered 9, after V lost 4 bases and J lost 5 bases. This CDR3 region has 15 residues. Germline V CDR1 and CDR2: MNHEY, SMNVEV (reference sequence). CDR3 sequence: CASSSNPGGVETQYF. CDR3 coding DNA: TGTGCCAGCAGTTCAAACCCAGGGGGCGTGGAGACCCAGTACTTC.

The chain uses TRBV25-1 and TRBJ1-1; perhaps TRBD1 as D (5 bases). V lost 3 bases, J lost 10 bases, and 12 bases lay in between. The length of the CDR3 is 12 residues. CDR1 and CDR2 from the germline V gene are MGHDK and SYGVNS. The CDR3: CASSEGGSAAFF. The CDR3 DNA sequence: TGTGCCAGCAGTGAGGGGGGATCGGCAGCTTTCTTT.

The CDR3 DNA reads TGCGCCAGCAGCCGAGACCCGACAGGTTCGAACACCGGGGAGCTGTTTTTT. Its translation is CASSRDPTGSNTGELFF. The chain employs TRBV5-1 and TRBJ2-2, with TRBD1 as a possible D gene (6 bases). Trimming left V 4 bases short and J 0 bases short, with 16 bases between. Germline CDR1 SGHRS, CDR2 YFSETQ. The CDR3 spans 17 residues. Complete variable domain (other parts from reference TRBV5-1 and TRBJ2-2): KAGVTQTPRYLIKTRGQQVTLSCSPISGHRSVSWYQQTPGQGLQFLFEYFSETQRNKGNFPGRFSGRQFSNSRSEMNVSTLELGDSALYLCASSRDPTGSNTGELFFGEGSRLTVL.